This TCR beta chain is drawn from a study of cytomegalovirus exposure and HLA in healthy donors. The wider study: The roughly 120 validation repertoires used the same platform as the approximately 620 first-cohort repertoires (as reported by a later analysis). General observations from the study: The tendency of first-cohort TCR clusters to co-occur in the 120 validation repertoires was identified by a subsequent analysis. Cytomegalovirus status was reportedly diagnosed by the classifier with high sensitivity and specificity. The study put 150 to 200 TCR beta chains on its list as cytomegalovirus-associated.

Turning to this clone: Its antigen is unknown.

Assay: immunoSEQ multiplex PCR; the TCRdb copy retains only in-frame clones and omits some. This sample carries a few hundred thousand clones, 80% to 90% of them seen once, and the ten largest clones take under 0.95%. Trimming pared 4 bases from V and 1 base from J, leaving 7 bases between. There are 14 residues in the CDR3. From germline, CDR1 is MRHNA and CDR2 SNTAGT. This TCR came from a woman aged 18-35 years in good health and CMV-seronegative. J is TRBJ2-2 and V is TRBV6-4; D unresolved. Sequences were obtained from PBMCs. The CDR3 protein is CASSVAQNTGELFF. CDR3 in DNA: TGTGCCAGCAGTGTGGCACAGAACACCGGGGAGCTGTTTTTT.